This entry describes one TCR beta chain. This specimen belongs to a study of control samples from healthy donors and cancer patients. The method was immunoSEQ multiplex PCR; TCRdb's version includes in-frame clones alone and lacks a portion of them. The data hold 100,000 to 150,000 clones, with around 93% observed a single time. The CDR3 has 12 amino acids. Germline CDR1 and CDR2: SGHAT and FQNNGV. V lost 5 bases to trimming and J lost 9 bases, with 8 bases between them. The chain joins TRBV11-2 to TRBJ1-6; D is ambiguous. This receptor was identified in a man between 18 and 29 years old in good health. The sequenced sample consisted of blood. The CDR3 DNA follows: TGTGCCAGCAGCCAGTCCGTTTCACCCCTCCACTTT. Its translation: CASSQSVSPLHF.